The 5 T cell receptor beta chains below come from one sample, sequenced in a study of Graves' ophthalmopathy and Graves' hyperthyroidism. For repertoire sequencing, the TCR beta CDR3 regions were amplified from RNA transcripts. Amplification began with first-round RT-PCR using HTBI primers, then second-round multiplex PCR was performed. TCRdb re-called the multiplex PCR reads with MiXCR, one entry per CDR3 protein. The sample holds almost 400,000 distinct CDR3 sequences, 15% to 20% seen once. Sequences were obtained from peripheral blood. The receptor source for this set is a woman aged 18-35 years with Graves' ophthalmopathy.

This clonotype was seen just once. This chain joins TRBV6-2 or TRBV6-3 and TRBJ2-2, with D perhaps TRBD1 or TRBD2 (6 bases each). The length of the CDR3 is 14 residues. The germline CDR1 and CDR2 sequences are MNHEY and SVGEGT. With 6 bases removed from V and 7 bases from J, the gap between germline ends came to 15 bases. CDR3 amino acids: CASSYRGVGGELFF. DNA of the CDR3: TGTGCCAGCAGCTATAGGGGGGTTGGCGGGGAGCTGTTTTTT.

This clonotype was seen at least ten times. The chain links TRBV3-1 to TRBJ1-5, with D unclear. The germline CDR1 and CDR2 sequences are LGHDT and YNNKEL (reference sequence). The V end lost 1 base, the J end lost 1 base, and 8 bases lay between the germline ends. This CDR3 spans 15 amino acids. This CDR3 is CASSQGEGSNQPQHF. For the CDR3, the DNA is TGTGCCAGCAGCCAAGGTGAGGGAAGCAATCAGCCCCAGCATTTT.

This clonotype was found many times. V and J are TRBV6-5 and TRBJ2-5; the D gene could be TRBD1 or TRBD2 (5 bases each). V lost 5 bases and J 5 bases, leaving 12 bases between the germline ends. This CDR3 has 13 amino acids. Looked up from germline, CDR1 is MNHEY and CDR2 is SVGAGI. CDR3 sequence reads: CASSRGAEETQYF. DNA for the CDR3: TGTGCCAGCAGTCGAGGGGCGGAGGAGACCCAGTACTTC.

This clonotype showed up many times. The chain has TRBV5-1 and TRBJ2-7; 7 nucleotides line up with TRBD1. Looked up from germline, CDR1 is SGHRS and CDR2 is YFSETQ. The CDR3 sequence is 17 residues long. The V gene end was trimmed by 4 bases and the J gene end by 6 bases; junction bases not matched to a gene: 19. Written as DNA, the CDR3 is TGCGCCAGCAGCCGAACCGGGACAGAGTATCGAGGGGTCGAGCAGTACTTC. Its translation: CASSRTGTEYRGVEQYF.

The rearrangement uses TRBV12-3 or TRBV12-4 and TRBJ2-5; maybe TRBD2 (6 bases). V lost 9 bases and J 5 bases, leaving 19 bases between the germline ends. CDR3 length: 14 amino acids. The CDR3 nucleotides read TGTGCCAGTCTCACGGGGGAAGCCTGGGAGACCCAGTACTTC. It translates to CASLTGEAWETQYF.